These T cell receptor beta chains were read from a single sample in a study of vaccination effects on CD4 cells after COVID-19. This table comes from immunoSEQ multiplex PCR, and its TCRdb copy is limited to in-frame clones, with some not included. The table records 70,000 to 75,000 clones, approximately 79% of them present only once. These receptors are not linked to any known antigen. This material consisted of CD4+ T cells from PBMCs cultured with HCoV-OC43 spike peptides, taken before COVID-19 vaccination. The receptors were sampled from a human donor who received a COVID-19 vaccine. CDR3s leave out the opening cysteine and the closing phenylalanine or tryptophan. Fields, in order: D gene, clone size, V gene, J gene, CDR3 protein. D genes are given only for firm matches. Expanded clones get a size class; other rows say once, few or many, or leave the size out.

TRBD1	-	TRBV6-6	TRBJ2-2	ASRGTGEVGELF
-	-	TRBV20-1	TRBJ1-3	SASRGDPGNTIY
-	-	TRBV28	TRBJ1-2	ASSSGPYGYT
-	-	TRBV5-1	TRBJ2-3	ASSPVLDTDTQY
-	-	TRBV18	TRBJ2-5	ASSTFRGRETQY
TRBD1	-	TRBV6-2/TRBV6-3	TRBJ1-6	ASSRSGTGVSPLH
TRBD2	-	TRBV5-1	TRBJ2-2	ASSLDYSGGPGELF
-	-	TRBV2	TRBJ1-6	ASSDGRGNSPLH
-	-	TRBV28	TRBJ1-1	ASSWTLMNTEAF
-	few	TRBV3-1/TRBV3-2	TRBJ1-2	ASSQERVGANGYT
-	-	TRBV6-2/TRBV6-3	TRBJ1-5	ASSFPRDNQPQH
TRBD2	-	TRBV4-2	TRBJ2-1	ASSQELRRGGYNEQF
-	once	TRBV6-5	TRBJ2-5	ASSYGQGTETQY
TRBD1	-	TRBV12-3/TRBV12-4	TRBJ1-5	ASSWTGGQPQH
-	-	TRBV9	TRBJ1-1	ASGPRNTEAF
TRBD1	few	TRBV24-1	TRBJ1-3	ATSDRPGTGVGNTIY
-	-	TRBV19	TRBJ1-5	ASSISQGESNQPQH
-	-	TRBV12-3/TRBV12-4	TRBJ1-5	ASSTSNQPQH